One and the same sample provided the 31 T cell receptor beta chains below, sequenced in a study of blood T cells in healthy people across ages. For the second PCR, which ran for roughly 6 to 11 cycles, a sample-barcoded 5' primer and a J-beta primer mix were used. From the 5' RACE reads, TCRdb called clonotypes with MiXCR, one entry per CDR3 protein. The data show 700,000 to 850,000 distinct CDR3 sequences, with less than 70% seen just once and roughly 40% held by the top ten. Input material: blood. The receptors originated from a man older than 75 in good health.

The chain has TRBV7-9 and TRBJ2-3; possible D gene TRBD2, 6 bases. CDR1 SEHNR and CDR2 FQNEAQ come from the germline V gene (reference sequence). CDR3 length equals 17 residues. The V end was cut by 7 bases, the J end by 14 bases, with 34 bases between. The CDR3 protein is CASTLNPAGRERRDAYF. The CDR3 DNA reads TGTGCCAGCACCTTGAACCCGGCCGGACGGGAGCGCAGAGACGCGTATTTT.

To note about this clonotype: This sequence may be a read error, since a much larger clone differs from it by one base. The chain combines TRBV6-5 with TRBJ2-4; D uncertain. The germline CDR1 and CDR2 sequences are MNHEY and SVGAGI. The CDR3 is made up of 13 amino acids. This CDR3 is CASGELAKNIRYF. DNA for the CDR3: TGTGCCAGCGGCGAATTAGCCAAAAACATTCGGTACTTC.

The genes are TRBV29-1 and TRBJ2-7; D may be TRBD2 (6 bases). CDR1 SQVTM and CDR2 ANQGSEA come from the germline V gene. This CDR3 spans 13 amino acids. V was clipped by 4 bases and J by 5 bases, with 15 bases between them. CDR3 in amino acids: CSVAGLLSNEQYF. CDR3 bases: TGCAGCGTTGCGGGACTGCTGTCCAACGAGCAGTACTTC.

The J gene is TRBJ2-7, the V gene TRBV7-2; TRBD2 matches at 16 bases. The assigned J gene may be wrong: the sequence end matches TRBJ2-5 better. The CDR3 totals 18 residues. Germline CDR1 reads SGHTA; CDR2 reads FQGNSA. CDR3 DNA: TGTGCCAGCAGCTCGGGACTAGCGGGAGGGCCTCGGCAAGAGACCCAGTACTTC. Protein: CASSSGLAGGPRQETQYF.

This chain connects TRBV6-6 to TRBJ2-5, with D perhaps TRBD1 (5 bases). The tail of the sequence fits TRBJ2-7 better, so the J call may be wrong. CDR3 size: 14 residues. Germline lookup yields CDR1 MNHNY and CDR2 SVGAGI (reference sequence). The CDR3 DNA follows: TGTGCCAGCAGATCCAGACAGTACTCCTACGAGCAGTACTTC. Its protein product is CASRSRQYSYEQYF.

The V and J genes are TRBV5-1 and TRBJ1-2, with 8 nucleotides matching TRBD1. V lost 3 bases to trimming and J lost 8 bases; unmatched junction nucleotides: 12. The germline V gene encodes CDR1 SGHRS and CDR2 YFSETQ. The CDR3 totals 15 residues. In DNA form, the CDR3 reads TGCGCCAGCAGCTGGACAGGGTCGACCTTGGAGGGCTACACCTTC. It specifies CASSWTGSTLEGYTF.

The chain combines TRBV2 with TRBJ1-2; 7 bases fit TRBD1. Unmatched junction bases numbered 6, after V lost 2 bases and J lost 3 bases. The CDR3 totals 15 residues. Germline V CDR1 and CDR2: SNHLY, FYNNEI. The DNA for the CDR3 is TGTGCCAGCAGTGAACCCAGGGGGACGGACTATGGCTACACCTTC. It translates to CASSEPRGTDYGYTF. The complete variable domain, with remaining parts taken from reference TRBV2 and TRBJ1-2, reads EPEVTQTPSHQVTQMGQEVILRCVPISNHLYFYWYRQILGQKVEFLVSFYNNEISEKSEIFDDQFSVERPDGSNFTLKIRSTKLEDSAMYFCASSEPRGTDYGYTFGSGTRLTVV.

A single count supports this clonotype. V usage is TRBV5-1 and J usage is TRBJ1-5; 7 bases line up with TRBD1. V trimming: 0 bases; J trimming: 7 bases; junction bases outside the gene matches: 7. Looked up from germline, CDR1 is SGHRS and CDR2 is YFSETQ. The CDR3 contains 15 residues. CDR3 nucleotides: TGCGCCAGCAGCTTGGGACAGGGTAGGGGCCAGCCCCAGCATTTT. Protein sequence: CASSLGQGRGQPQHF. The variable domain in full, completed from reference TRBV5-1 and TRBJ1-5, reads KAGVTQTPRYLIKTRGQQVTLSCSPISGHRSVSWYQQTPGQGLQFLFEYFSETQRNKGNFPGRFSGRQFSNSRSEMNVSTLELGDSALYLCASSLGQGRGQPQHFGDGTRLSIL.

This clonotype was observed a handful of times. This chain joins TRBV7-2 and TRBJ2-3, with 16 bases matching TRBD2. CDR1 is SGHTA, CDR2 FQGNSA, per germline. Unmatched junction bases numbered 9, after V lost 1 base and J lost 5 bases. This CDR3 is built from 19 residues. The DNA for the CDR3 is TGTGCCAGCAGCTTAGTAGGGGGGACTAGCGGGAGGGATGGAGATACGCAGTATTTT. This translates into CASSLVGGTSGRDGDTQYF.

V is TRBV2 and J is TRBJ2-1; the D is unclear. Trimming removed 6 bases from V and 5 bases from J, with 2 bases in between. The CDR3 is 10 amino acids. The germline gives CDR1 SNHLY, CDR2 FYNNEI. The DNA of the CDR3 is TGTGCCAGCAGGGACAATGAGCAGTTCTTC. Amino acid sequence: CASRDNEQFF.

This clonotype was picked up a small number of times. The rearrangement links TRBV20-1 to TRBJ2-4, with 8 nucleotides matching TRBD2. The J call may be in error: the DNA end matches TRBJ2-7 better. The CDR3 loop spans 13 amino acids. Germline CDR1 DFQATT, CDR2 SNEGSKA (reference sequence). CDR3 residues: CSASRTSRLEQYF. The CDR3 coding sequence is TGCAGTGCTAGCAGGACTAGCCGCCTCGAGCAGTACTTC.

This sequence joins TRBV10-3 and TRBJ2-5, with D perhaps TRBD1 (5 bases). The last part of the DNA fits TRBJ2-1 better; the J call may be wrong. The CDR3 loop spans 14 amino acids. Germline loops: CDR1 ENHRY, CDR2 SYGVKD. The CDR3 loop reads CAISESTDKETQFF. The DNA for the CDR3 is TGTGCCATCAGTGAGTCGACAGACAAAGAGACCCAGTTCTTC.

The chain recombines TRBV5-6 with TRBJ1-2; D is possibly TRBD1 (6 bases). This CDR3 spans 15 amino acids. V lost 4 bases and J lost 4, with 17 bases in between. Germline V gene sequence: CDR1 SGHDT, CDR2 YYEEEE. This CDR3 is CASSPLDSLFYGYTF. The CDR3 DNA reads TGTGCCAGCAGCCCCCTGGACAGCCTTTTCTATGGCTACACCTTC.

The table lists this clonotype with a few counts. The gene calls are TRBV21-1 and TRBJ1-2; TRBD1 is the table's D call, not checked against the DNA. TRBV21-1 represents a pseudogene. The CDR3 loop spans 16 amino acids. This CDR3 reads CASSNGTGGPMGGYTF. Here the CDR3 DNA reads TGTGCCAGCAGCAACGGGACAGGGGGCCCTATGGGGGGCTACACCTTC.

J is TRBJ1-2 and V is TRBV13; a possible D gene is TRBD1 (6 bases). Germline lookup yields CDR1 PRHDT and CDR2 FYEKMQ (reference sequence). Trimming shortened V by 5 bases and J by 3 bases, and 19 bases separated the two germline ends. This CDR3 has 16 amino acids. CDR3 amino acids: CASSLALAGAHYGYTF. In DNA, the CDR3 is TGTGCCAGCAGCCTCGCCCTTGCAGGGGCGCACTATGGCTACACCTTC.

The chain is built from TRBV20-1 and TRBJ2-4; 7 nucleotides match TRBD2. The length of the CDR3 is 13 residues. Germline V gene data show CDR1 as DFQATT and CDR2 as SNEGSKA (reference sequence). The DNA of the CDR3 is TGCAGCGGTAGGGAGGGAGCCAAAAACATTCAGTACTTC. As protein: CSGREGAKNIQYF.

V is TRBV20-1 and J is TRBJ2-1; no definite D call. CDR1 and CDR2 from the germline V gene are DFQATT and SNEGSKA (reference sequence). V was cut by 5 bases and J by 0 bases, with 17 bases left in between. The CDR3 loop spans 16 amino acids. For the CDR3, the DNA is TGCAGTGCTCGCCTCCTGGGCAGGAGCTCCTACAATGAGCAGTTCTTC. Protein: CSARLLGRSSYNEQFF.

The chain has TRBV6-2 or TRBV6-3 and TRBJ1-4; the D is unclear. The CDR3 is 16 amino acids. V gave up 2 bases and J gave up 5 bases, with 15 bases separating them. The germline CDR1 and CDR2 sequences are MNHEY and SVGEGT. The DNA of the CDR3 is TGTGCCAGCAGTTACAGGGTGACGGGCGGCAATGAAAAACTGTTTTTT. This sequence encodes CASSYRVTGGNEKLFF.

This clonotype was found a few times. This chain connects TRBV5-1 to TRBJ1-4; D call uncertain. Germline V gene data show CDR1 as SGHRS and CDR2 as YFSETQ. This CDR3 has 14 amino acids. V was trimmed by 4 bases and J by 8 bases, leaving 15 bases between them. The CDR3 DNA reads TGCGCCAGCAGCCTGATGGGGTTTCGAGAAAAACTGTTTTTT. It translates to CASSLMGFREKLFF.

This clonotype was observed a few times. V gene TRBV5-1 combines with J gene TRBJ2-2, with D perhaps TRBD1 (5 bases). Per germline, CDR1 SGHRS and CDR2 YFSETQ. Trimming removed 2 bases from V and 3 bases from J, with 11 bases in between. This CDR3 is built from 15 residues. CDR3 bases: TGCGCCAGCAGCTTAGGACACGCCGACACCGGGGAGCTGTTTTTT. This gives the protein CASSLGHADTGELFF. The variable domain in full, with the rest retrieved from reference TRBV5-1 and TRBJ2-2, is KAGVTQTPRYLIKTRGQQVTLSCSPISGHRSVSWYQQTPGQGLQFLFEYFSETQRNKGNFPGRFSGRQFSNSRSEMNVSTLELGDSALYLCASSLGHADTGELFFGEGSRLTVL.

This chain joins TRBV28 and TRBJ2-3; 7 bases are shared with TRBD1. Trimming took 7 bases from V and 2 from J; bases not matched to a gene: 9. CDR1 is MDHEN and CDR2 is SYDVKM in the germline V gene. The CDR3 loop spans 15 amino acids. This CDR3 is CASIPRDRHTDTQYF. In DNA form, the CDR3 reads TGTGCCAGCATCCCCCGGGACAGACACACAGATACGCAGTATTTT.

V usage is TRBV7-6 and J usage is TRBJ2-7; the D gene could be TRBD1 or TRBD2 (5 bases each). V was clipped by 2 bases and J by 4 bases, with 24 bases between them. From germline, CDR1 is SGHVS and CDR2 FNYEAQ. The CDR3 length is 18 residues. CDR3 loop: CASSLRPVLRGKGYEQYF. The DNA of the CDR3 is TGTGCCAGCAGCTTACGCCCCGTATTGAGGGGAAAGGGGTACGAGCAGTACTTC.

This chain links TRBV5-1 with TRBJ2-2, with D perhaps matching TRBD1 (6 bases). The V end was cut by 4 bases, the J end by 6 bases, with 13 bases between. The germline V gene has CDR1 SGHRS and CDR2 YFSETQ. The CDR3 covers 14 residues. This chain's CDR3 is CASSDGQPPGELFF. The CDR3 DNA sequence: TGCGCCAGCAGCGATGGACAGCCTCCCGGGGAGCTGTTTTTT. Variable domain in full (rest from reference TRBV5-1 and TRBJ2-2): KAGVTQTPRYLIKTRGQQVTLSCSPISGHRSVSWYQQTPGQGLQFLFEYFSETQRNKGNFPGRFSGRQFSNSRSEMNVSTLELGDSALYLCASSDGQPPGELFFGEGSRLTVL.

The genes are TRBV6-5 and TRBJ1-2; 11 bases fit TRBD1. The V and J ends lost 4 bases and 7 bases, in that order; junction bases with no gene match: 5. The CDR3 totals 14 residues. Germline V gene sequence: CDR1 MNHEY, CDR2 SVGAGI. CDR3 nucleotide sequence: TGTGCCAGCAGTTCCGGGACAGGGGGTAGTGGCTACACCTTC. Its translation: CASSSGTGGSGYTF.

This clonotype has more than one count but fewer than ten. This chain links TRBV29-1 with TRBJ2-4; TRBD2 matches 9 bases. Per the germline V gene, CDR1 is SQVTM and CDR2 is ANQGSEA. CDR3 length equals 13 residues. The trim removed 3 bases at V and 6 bases at J, leaving 3 bases unmatched. The CDR3 region has the DNA TGCAGCGTTGAGCGGGAGGGGGTAAACATTCAGTACTTC. Translated: CSVEREGVNIQYF.

The V and J genes are TRBV5-1 and TRBJ2-5; D perhaps matches TRBD2 (5 bases). The J call is in doubt because the DNA end fits TRBJ2-7 better. Germline assignment: CDR1 SGHRS and CDR2 YFSETQ. This CDR3 is built from 14 residues. CDR3 nucleotides: TGCGCCAGCAGCTCCTCCGCGGGCTCCTACGAGCAGTACTTC. As protein: CASSSSAGSYEQYF.

V gene TRBV5-6 combines with J gene TRBJ2-7, with unresolved D. CDR1 is SGHDT, CDR2 YYEEEE, per germline. Trimming removed 1 base from V and 2 bases from J, with 16 bases in between. CDR3 length: 16 amino acids. The CDR3 bases are TGTGCCAGCAGCTTGTACGGCAAACACAGTCCCTACGAGCAGTACTTC. Amino acid sequence: CASSLYGKHSPYEQYF.

In this sample, this clonotype turned up a few times. The chain combines TRBV7-9 with TRBJ2-7; 10 positions agree with TRBD1. V shed 6 bases, J shed 3 bases, and the junction held 8 bases outside the gene matches. The germline CDR1 and CDR2 sequences are SEHNR and FQNEAQ (reference sequence). There are 15 residues in the CDR3. The CDR3 coding sequence is TGTGCCAGCAGGCTCGCGACAGGGGGCCTCTACGAGCAGTACTTC. Its translation is CASRLATGGLYEQYF.

This clonotype occurred a few times. The chain couples TRBV7-2 to TRBJ2-5, with a tentative D call TRBD2 (5 bases). There are 14 residues in the CDR3. V was trimmed by 6 bases and J by 4 bases, leaving 15 bases between them. Looked up from germline, CDR1 is SGHTA and CDR2 is FQGNSA. The CDR3 bases are TGTGCCAGCAGAGCTGTCGGTGGAGGAGAGACCCAGTACTTC. Its protein is CASRAVGGGETQYF.

This clonotype was recorded a few times. J is TRBJ1-1 and V is TRBV18; TRBD1 is a possible D gene (5 bases). CDR1 is KGHSH and CDR2 is LQKENI in the germline V gene. Trimming took off 1 base at V and 3 bases at J, with 6 bases between the two ends. This CDR3 comprises 13 residues. The CDR3 bases are TGTGCCAGCTCACCACTGGGGGACACTGAAGCTTTCTTT. Translation: CASSPLGDTEAFF.

The rearrangement uses TRBV18 and TRBJ1-1, with 7 bases that match TRBD1. The germline V gene has CDR1 KGHSH and CDR2 LQKENI. The CDR3 runs to 16 residues. Germline trimming cut 3 bases from V and 0 bases from J; bases unmatched to any gene: 7. The CDR3 sequence is CASSPTTGMMNTEAFF. The CDR3 DNA is TGTGCCAGCTCACCTACGACAGGGATGATGAACACTGAAGCTTTCTTT.